Detailed here is one T cell receptor (beta chain). No antigen is known for it. This record comes from a study of T cells after yellow fever vaccination. Findings and caveats of the study: The secondary response showed a weaker magnitude and a faster peak, day 5 versus 15. Clones from primary vaccination mostly reappeared after the booster (over 95% CD4, under 90% CD8). Although most clonotypes did not, a small share appeared in both CD4 and CD8 compartments.

UMIs were added to TCR cDNA along with a universal primer site when it was made by 5'RACE template switching. TCRdb used MiXCR to reprocess the 5' RACE reads, holding one entry per CDR3 protein. This table has 500,000 to 650,000 distinct CDR3 sequences, roughly an eighth appearing once. Germline-derived CDR1 and CDR2 are SGHRS and YFSETQ. Trimming stripped 0 bases from V and 13 bases from J, with 22 bases between. The CDR3 has 15 residues. J is TRBJ2-5 and V is TRBV5-1, with D maybe TRBD2 (6 bases). This material consisted of PBMCs, taken on the day of the yellow fever booster vaccination. The sequence was collected from a man under 40 who received the YFV17D yellow fever vaccine. CDR3 DNA: TGCGCCAGCAGCTTGGGCTGGATATCCCAGGAGGGGCGGTACTTC. It translates to CASSLGWISQEGRYF.